Presented here are 32 T cell receptor beta chains from one specimen sequenced in a study of cytomegalovirus exposure and HLA in healthy donors. Amplification used 60 Vbeta primers and 13 Jbeta primers. Profiled with immunoSEQ multiplex PCR; TCRdb holds only in-frame clones, not every one. The sample records 250,000 to 300,000 clones, 80% to 95% being singletons. Source material: PBMCs. The receptors originated from a girl aged 2 to 10 in good health and CMV-seronegative.

The J gene is TRBJ1-5, the V gene TRBV4-2, with a possible D match to TRBD1 (5 bases). This CDR3 spans 14 amino acids. V was pared by 0 bases and J by 6 bases, with 9 bases between. In germline, CDR1 is LGHNA, CDR2 YNFKEQ. The CDR3 loop reads CASSQDSRGQPQHF. CDR3 sequence (DNA): TGTGCCAGCAGCCAAGATAGTAGGGGTCAGCCCCAGCATTTT.

The rearrangement links TRBV6-1 to TRBJ1-1; D is perhaps TRBD1 (6 bases). Germline loops: CDR1 MNHNS, CDR2 SASEGT. V lost 4 bases to trimming and J lost 3 bases, with 15 bases between them. This CDR3 has 15 residues. CDR3 region: CASSAPMGADTEAFF. DNA for the CDR3: TGTGCCAGCAGTGCCCCCATGGGGGCGGACACTGAAGCTTTCTTT.

CDR3: CASSFTSGTGTYEQYF. DNA for the CDR3: TGCGCCAGCAGCTTCACTTCCGGGACAGGGACCTACGAGCAGTACTTC. The V gene is TRBV5-1, the J gene TRBJ2-7; 9 positions agree with TRBD1. The trim removed 2 bases at V and 2 bases at J, leaving 8 bases unmatched. In germline, CDR1 is SGHRS, CDR2 YFSETQ. The CDR3 has 16 amino acids.

This chain joins TRBV19 and TRBJ1-5; D unclear. The CDR3 spans 13 residues. Germline lookup yields CDR1 LNHDA and CDR2 SQIVND (reference sequence). V was cut by 7 bases and J by 4 bases, with 11 bases left in between. The CDR3 region has the DNA TGTGCCAGTAAGCGTAGGAGAAATCAGCCCCAGCATTTT. This sequence encodes CASKRRRNQPQHF. Full variable domain (outside the CDR3, taken from reference TRBV19 and TRBJ1-5): DGGITQSPKYLFRKEGQNVTLSCEQNLNHDAMYWYRQDPGQGLRLIYYSQIVNDFQKGDIAEGYSVSREKKESFPLTVTSAQKNPTAFYLCASKRRRNQPQHFGDGTRLSIL.

In this sample, this clone turned up once. The chain recombines TRBV6-5 with TRBJ2-7, with TRBD1 matching over 7 bases. The germline gives CDR1 MNHEY, CDR2 SVGAGI. This CDR3 comprises 13 residues. With V trimmed by 10 bases and J by 6 bases, 12 bases remained unmatched. DNA for the CDR3: TGTGCCACCCGGACAGGCCGGCCTAGCGAGCAGTACTTC. Protein sequence: CATRTGRPSEQYF.

The chain employs TRBV7-3 and TRBJ1-4, with D perhaps matching TRBD1 (6 bases). Trimming removed 1 base at V and 5 bases at J, with 11 bases between. Germline V CDR1 and CDR2: SGHTA, FQGTGA. This CDR3 has 15 amino acids. Here the CDR3 reads CASSLNGQPNEKLFF. The CDR3 DNA reads TGTGCCAGCAGCTTAAACGGACAGCCGAATGAAAAACTGTTTTTT.

The genes are TRBV9 and TRBJ1-1; D uncertain. V was pared by 0 bases and J by 0 bases, with 9 bases between. CDR1 is SGDLS and CDR2 is YYNGEE in the germline V gene. The CDR3 spans 15 residues. Here the CDR3 reads CASSVDSLMNTEAFF. The CDR3, as DNA: TGTGCCAGCAGCGTAGACAGTCTCATGAACACTGAAGCTTTCTTT.

The CDR3, as DNA: TGTGCCAGCAGCTTTTCCGGGGGGCTCACTGAAGCTTTCTTT. Its protein product is CASSFSGGLTEAFF. J is TRBJ1-1 and V is TRBV5-6; D is possibly TRBD1 (6 bases). Germline assignment: CDR1 SGHDT and CDR2 YYEEEE. The V end lost 2 bases, the J end lost 4 bases, and 12 bases lay between the germline ends. The CDR3 runs to 14 residues.

The CDR3 sequence is CASSPGGETQYF. CDR3 nucleotides: TGTGCCAGCAGCCCAGGGGGAGAGACCCAGTACTTC. V gene TRBV5-4 combines with J gene TRBJ2-5; 7 bases line up with TRBD1. The CDR3 sequence is 12 residues long. V shed 4 bases and J 4 bases; nucleotides not matched to a gene: 1. Germline assignment: CDR1 SGHNT and CDR2 YYREEE (reference sequence).

The chain employs TRBV2 and TRBJ2-7, with D perhaps TRBD1 (6 bases). This CDR3 spans 14 amino acids. Trimming stripped 5 bases from V and 1 base from J, with 12 bases between. Germline loops: CDR1 SNHLY, CDR2 FYNNEI. Here the CDR3 reads CASSSRQESYEQYF. The CDR3 DNA reads as TGTGCCAGCAGTTCCCGACAGGAATCCTACGAGCAGTACTTC. Looking up the rest from reference TRBV2 and TRBJ2-7 gives the full variable domain: EPEVTQTPSHQVTQMGQEVILRCVPISNHLYFYWYRQILGQKVEFLVSFYNNEISEKSEIFDDQFSVERPDGSNFTLKIRSTKLEDSAMYFCASSSRQESYEQYFGPGTRLTVT.

The chain recombines TRBV27 with TRBJ2-5, with D tentatively TRBD2 (5 bases). With 3 bases removed from V and 5 bases from J, the gap between germline ends came to 7 bases. Germline V gives CDR1 MNHEY, CDR2 SMNVEV (reference sequence). The CDR3 is 12 amino acids. The CDR3 bases are TGTGCCAGCAGTTTTACGGGGGAGACCCAGTACTTC. Translated: CASSFTGETQYF.

The V gene is TRBV6-1, the J gene TRBJ2-1, with D maybe TRBD1 (6 bases). Trimming left V 6 bases short and J 0 bases short, with 12 bases between. This CDR3 is built from 15 residues. Per the germline V gene, CDR1 is MNHNS and CDR2 is SASEGT. CDR3 sequence: CASSRQVSSYNEQFF. CDR3 bases: TGTGCCAGCAGCCGACAGGTCAGCTCCTACAATGAGCAGTTCTTC.

The rearrangement uses TRBV5-4 and TRBJ2-1, with 8 positions matching TRBD1. This CDR3 spans 15 amino acids. Germline V gene data show CDR1 as SGHNT and CDR2 as YYREEE (reference sequence). V lost 5 bases and J lost 2; bases outside the gene matches: 6. The CDR3 DNA is TGTGCCAGCAGTCTTGACAGGGGAACCTACAATGAGCAGTTCTTC. Encoded protein: CASSLDRGTYNEQFF.

The gene calls are TRBV2 and TRBJ2-1; a weak D match, TRBD1 (6 bases). CDR1 is SNHLY and CDR2 is FYNNEI in the germline V gene. Between the trimmed V and J ends, which lost 8 bases and 2 bases, there was a span of 28 bases. CDR3 length: 19 amino acids. The CDR3 coding sequence is TGTGCCAGCCGAGGGAACAGGGCTGGCTCCCTTGCCCCCTACAATGAGCAGTTCTTC. Translated, it gives CASRGNRAGSLAPYNEQFF.

V and J are TRBV6-1 and TRBJ2-7; D unresolved. CDR3 size: 15 residues. Trimming removed 1 base at V and 2 bases at J, with 12 bases between. CDR1 is MNHNS and CDR2 is SASEGT in the germline V gene. CDR3 amino acids: CASSEGSTAAYEQYF. CDR3 coding DNA: TGTGCCAGCAGTGAAGGATCAACAGCCGCCTACGAGCAGTACTTC.

This chain connects TRBV5-5 to TRBJ1-3; 8 nucleotides line up with TRBD1. This CDR3 region has 18 residues. The V gene's germline CDR1 is SGHKS and CDR2 YYEKEE (reference sequence). J lost 0 bases, V lost 4 bases, and 12 bases had no gene match. The CDR3 loop reads CASSVWTGPQSSGNTIYF. CDR3 DNA sequence: TGTGCCAGCAGCGTATGGACAGGGCCTCAGAGCTCTGGAAACACCATATATTTT.

V and J are TRBV19 and TRBJ1-1; D is ambiguous. The CDR3 spans 13 residues. V lost 2 bases and J lost 4, with 8 bases in between. In germline, CDR1 is LNHDA, CDR2 SQIVND (reference sequence). The CDR3 nucleotides are TGTGCCAGTAGTATAAAGAGGTCCACTGAAGCTTTCTTT. This gives the protein CASSIKRSTEAFF.

The chain couples TRBV10-2 to TRBJ1-5; maybe TRBD1 (6 bases). The V and J ends lost 2 bases and 3 bases respectively, with 11 bases between them. The CDR3 has 15 residues. Germline V lookup: CDR1 WSHSY, CDR2 SAAADI. CDR3 region: CASSETGSANQPQHF. The CDR3, as DNA: TGCGCCAGCAGTGAGACAGGGTCCGCCAATCAGCCCCAGCATTTT.

J is TRBJ1-2 and V is TRBV7-9; 8 bases are a match to TRBD1. Germline-derived CDR1 and CDR2 are SEHNR and FQNEAQ (reference sequence). The CDR3 is 14 amino acids. Trimming removed 3 bases from V and 3 bases from J; junction bases left unmatched: 3. CDR3 bases: TGTGCCAGCAGCTTGAGACAGGGGTACTATGGCTACACCTTC. This encodes CASSLRQGYYGYTF.

The V and J genes are TRBV13 and TRBJ1-2; 9 nucleotides align to TRBD1. The CDR3 consists of 14 residues. Germline lookup yields CDR1 PRHDT and CDR2 FYEKMQ (reference sequence). J was trimmed by 4 bases and V by 5 bases; bases with no gene match: 5. The CDR3 region is CASSTETGGYGYTF. CDR3 bases: TGTGCCAGCAGCACCGAGACAGGGGGCTATGGCTACACCTTC. Based on the CDR3 plus reference TRBV13 and TRBJ1-2, the full variable domain is AAGVIQSPRHLIKEKRETATLKCYPIPRHDTVYWYQQGPGQDPQFLISFYEKMQSDKGSIPDRFSAQQFSDYHSELNMSSLELGDSALYFCASSTETGGYGYTFGSGTRLTVV.

The V gene is TRBV18, the J gene TRBJ2-3, with 9 nucleotides matching TRBD2. The CDR3 is made up of 16 amino acids. Germline assignment: CDR1 KGHSH and CDR2 LQKENI. With 3 bases clipped from V and 4 bases from J, the junction kept 8 bases outside the gene matches. CDR3 DNA sequence: TGTGCCAGCTCACCCCTGGCGGGGGGGGCCTCAGATACGCAGTATTTT. The encoded protein is CASSPLAGGASDTQYF.

The chain couples TRBV13 to TRBJ2-7, with 10 bases fitting TRBD1. The CDR3 runs 14 residues. CDR1 and CDR2 (germline): PRHDT, FYEKMQ (reference sequence). V shed 4 bases, J shed 6 bases, and the junction held 6 bases outside the gene matches. DNA of the CDR3: TGTGCCAGCAGCTATGGACAGGGGGTTGGCGAGCAGTACTTC. This translates into CASSYGQGVGEQYF.

The V and J genes are TRBV9 and TRBJ2-7, with D hard to call. V lost 0 bases and J 2 bases, leaving 12 bases between the germline ends. CDR3 length: 15 amino acids. Germline CDR1 is SGDLS and CDR2 is YYNGEE. CDR3 in DNA: TGTGCCAGCAGCGTAGCCCAGGCCCCTACCTACGAGCAGTACTTC. Translated, it gives CASSVAQAPTYEQYF.

The chain recombines TRBV6-1 with TRBJ1-1, with 9 bases fitting TRBD1. The CDR3 is made up of 15 amino acids. The germline V gene encodes CDR1 MNHNS and CDR2 SASEGT. V lost 4 bases, J lost 7 bases, and 10 bases stayed unmatched. The CDR3 sequence is CASSGRDRVGGEAFF. For the CDR3, the DNA is TGTGCCAGCAGTGGCCGGGACAGGGTAGGAGGTGAAGCTTTCTTT.

The J gene is TRBJ2-7, the V gene TRBV11-3, with 8 bases that match TRBD1. This CDR3 spans 13 amino acids. The J segment lost 7 bases and the V segment lost 5 bases, leaving 7 bases of the junction unmatched. Germline loops: CDR1 SGHNT, CDR2 YENEEA. The CDR3 DNA follows: TGTGCCAGCAGCGCCCCGGACAGGGAGGAGCAGTACTTC. Translating gives CASSAPDREEQYF.

The J gene is TRBJ1-1, the V gene TRBV14; possible D gene TRBD1, 6 bases. V was pared by 1 base and J by 8 bases, with 14 bases between. The CDR3 runs 14 residues. Germline V gives CDR1 SGHDN, CDR2 FVKESK. This chain's CDR3 is CASSQGRRQVEAFF. The DNA for the CDR3 is TGTGCCAGCAGCCAAGGGAGGAGACAGGTCGAAGCTTTCTTT.

The chain joins TRBV29-1 to TRBJ2-1; TRBD2 aligns across 10 bases. With V trimmed by 7 bases and J by 4 bases, 7 bases remained unmatched. Germline V gives CDR1 SQVTM, CDR2 ANQGSEA. The CDR3 has 14 amino acids. CDR3 DNA sequence: TGCAGCGCCTCCCTAGCGGGGGATTACAATGAGCAGTTCTTC. Translation: CSASLAGDYNEQFF.

This clone was seen only a few times. The V and J genes are TRBV5-6 and TRBJ1-1, with D tentatively TRBD1 (5 bases). The V gene's germline CDR1 is SGHDT and CDR2 YYEEEE. The CDR3 length is 15 residues. The V end was cut by 3 bases, the J end by 1 base, with 13 bases between. The CDR3 sequence is CASSYPGGENTEAFF. CDR3 nucleotide sequence: TGTGCCAGCAGCTACCCGGGGGGTGAGAACACTGAAGCTTTCTTT.

This clone showed up just once. A junction end diverges from the germline sequence, so it may reflect a read error. The chain has TRBV30 and TRBJ1-6; TRBD1 might be the D (5 bases). Germline V gives CDR1 GTSNPN, CDR2 SVGIG (reference sequence). The CDR3 extends over 15 amino acids. Written as DNA, the CDR3 is TGTGCCTGGAGTGTACGAGCGGGGGTTAATCCACCCCTCCACTTT. Its translation: CAWSVRAGVNPPLHF. Supplemented by reference TRBV30 and TRBJ1-6, the full variable domain reads SQTIHQWPATLVQPVGSPLSLECTVEGTSNPNLYWYRQAAGRGLQLLFYSVGIGQISSEVPQNLSASRPQDRQFILSSKKLLLSDSGFYLCAWSVRAGVNPPLHFGNGTRLTVT.

This chain uses TRBV28 with TRBJ2-5; tentatively, D is TRBD1 (6 bases). The CDR3 contains 13 residues. Germline assignment: CDR1 MDHEN and CDR2 SYDVKM. With 1 base removed from V and 7 bases from J, the gap between germline ends came to 10 bases. In nucleotides, the CDR3 is TGTGCCAGCAGTTTATTAGGGGGTGGGACCCAGTACTTC. It encodes CASSLLGGGTQYF.

The V call is TRBV6-1, the J call TRBJ2-7, with D possibly being TRBD1 (6 bases). Germline CDR1 is MNHNS and CDR2 is SASEGT. The CDR3 sequence is 15 residues long. The germline V and J ends were trimmed by 6 bases and 3 bases, with 18 bases remaining between them. As DNA, the CDR3 is TGTGCCAGCAGGGAGACCGGGACACACTTCTACGAGCAGTACTTC. The encoded protein is CASRETGTHFYEQYF.

CDR3 amino acids: CASSGGGPNTEAFF. The CDR3 DNA sequence: TGTGCCAGCAGTGGGGGGGGTCCTAACACTGAAGCTTTCTTT. This rearrangement joins TRBV2 to TRBJ1-1, with D possibly matching TRBD1 (5 bases). The CDR3 is 14 residues long. Germline V gene sequence: CDR1 SNHLY, CDR2 FYNNEI. V was shortened by 4 bases and J by 2 bases, with 11 bases between the two germline ends.